A selection of T cell receptor beta chains follows, all from one sample in a study of blood T cell repertoires in COVID-19. Libraries were prepared by immunoSEQ multiplex PCR; TCRdb keeps only in-frame clonotypes and omits some of them. Of 90,000 to 150,000 clones listed, 70% to 80% are singletons. What was sequenced was peripheral blood. Receptors were obtained from a human donor in a cohort sampled during active COVID-19. The CDR3 runs from the conserved cysteine through the conserved F or W. D genes are given only for firm matches. Clone size is stated in some rows and not others, as once, few, many or a class when expanded.

>TRBJ2-7|TRBV3-1/TRBV3-2|NA|NA
CASSQDTGMPYEQYF
TGTGCCAGCAGCCAAGATACCGGGATGCCCTACGAGCAGTACTTC
>TRBJ2-1|TRBV28|NA|TRBD2
CATGGGTSVRYNEQFF
TGTGCCACCGGGGGGGGGACTAGCGTCCGTTACAATGAGCAGTTCTTC
>TRBJ2-7|TRBV28|NA|NA
CASSGNPGTYEQYF
TGTGCCAGCAGCGGGAATCCAGGCACCTACGAGCAGTACTTC
>TRBJ1-2|TRBV10-2|few|NA
CASSLGHIYGYTF
TGCGCCAGCAGCCTCGGACACATCTATGGCTACACCTTC
>TRBJ2-7|TRBV5-1|few|TRBD1
CASSVDRYRDEQYF
TGCGCCAGCAGCGTGGACAGGTATAGGGACGAGCAGTACTTC
>TRBJ2-7|TRBV10-2|NA|NA
CASSDFFYEQYF
TGCGCCAGCAGTGATTTCTTCTACGAGCAGTACTTC
>TRBJ2-7|TRBV4-1|few|NA
CASSQVEGSGNEQYF
TGCGCCAGCAGCCAAGTTGAGGGCTCAGGCAACGAGCAGTACTTC
>TRBJ2-7|TRBV2|NA|TRBD2
CASSALAEPPSYEQYF
TGTGCCAGCAGTGCGCTAGCGGAACCCCCCTCCTACGAGCAGTACTTC
>TRBJ1-6|TRBV3-1/TRBV3-2|NA|NA
CASSQDKQGQTSSYNSPLHF
TGTGCCAGCAGCCAAGATAAGCAAGGCCAAACTAGCTCCTATAATTCACCCCTCCACTTT
>TRBJ1-6|TRBV4-1|few|NA
CASSQLSSGLGDSPLHF
TGCGCCAGCAGTCAACTATCTTCAGGGTTAGGGGATTCACCCCTCCACTTT
>TRBJ2-7|TRBV9|NA|NA
CASSVGQGRSYEQYF
TGTGCCAGCAGCGTAGGTCAGGGTAGGTCCTACGAGCAGTACTTC
>TRBJ1-3|TRBV5-6|NA|NA
CASSLDSSGNTIYF
TGTGCCAGCAGCTTGGACAGCTCTGGAAACACCATATATTTT
>TRBJ1-1|TRBV9|NA|TRBD1
CASSVEGAGNTEAFF
TGTGCCAGCAGCGTTGAGGGGGCGGGTAACACTGAAGCTTTCTTT
>TRBJ1-2|TRBV6-2/TRBV6-3|NA|NA
CASSYQTAAYGYTF
TGTGCCAGCAGTTACCAGACAGCTGCCTATGGCTACACCTTC
>TRBJ2-7|TRBV27|NA|NA
CASSTPGFYEQYF
TGTGCCAGCAGTACCCCAGGGTTCTACGAGCAGTACTTC
>TRBJ1-5|TRBV28|once|NA
CASSLVGQFSQPQHF
TGTGCCAGCAGTTTAGTTGGACAGTTCTCTCAGCCCCAGCATTTT
>TRBJ1-3|TRBV2|NA|NA
CASTGGTSGNTIYF
TGTGCCAGCACGGGTGGTACTTCTGGAAACACCATATATTTT
>TRBJ1-2|TRBV4-1|NA|NA
CASSPRAATNYGYTF
TGCGCCAGCAGCCCCCGTGCGGCTACTAACTATGGCTACACCTTC
>TRBJ2-3|TRBV3-1/TRBV3-2|many|TRBD2
CASTPRPGAGGANTQYF
TGTGCCAGCACCCCGAGACCCGGGGCGGGGGGCGCGAATACGCAGTATTTT
>TRBJ2-3|TRBV7-9|few|TRBD2
CASSGGLVTDTQYF
TGTGCCAGCAGCGGCGGACTAGTCACAGATACGCAGTATTTT
>TRBJ2-7|TRBV2|NA|NA
CASSVWDNYEQYF
TGTGCCAGCAGTGTGTGGGACAACTACGAGCAGTACTTC
>TRBJ2-7|TRBV6-5|NA|NA
CASSYGLGSLDEQYF
TGTGCCAGCAGTTACGGGCTTGGTTCTTTAGACGAGCAGTACTTC
>TRBJ1-1|TRBV18|few|NA
CASAKQENTEAFF
TGTGCCAGCGCAAAACAGGAGAACACTGAAGCTTTCTTT
>TRBJ2-1|TRBV19|NA|TRBD1
CASSNGQGNEQFF
TGTGCCAGTAGTAACGGACAGGGCAATGAGCAGTTCTTC
>TRBJ2-7|TRBV24-1|NA|TRBD1
CATGTGAYEQYF
TGTGCCACCGGAACAGGGGCCTACGAGCAGTACTTC
>TRBJ2-1|TRBV11-2|few|NA
CASSHVSGSHDEQFF
TGTGCCAGCAGTCACGTGTCGGGATCCCACGATGAGCAGTTCTTC
>TRBJ1-4|TRBV28|NA|TRBD1
CASSFGLDRVDEKLFF
TGTGCCAGCAGTTTTGGGCTTGACAGGGTGGATGAAAAACTGTTTTTT
>TRBJ1-4|TRBV5-1|NA|NA
CASSLTFSGKLFF
TGCGCCAGCAGCTTAACATTTTCTGGAAAACTGTTTTTT
>TRBJ1-1|TRBV6-6|NA|TRBD1
CASSPTRDRTPEAFF
TGTGCCAGCAGTCCGACACGGGACAGGACTCCTGAAGCTTTCTTT
>TRBJ2-6|TRBV4-1|NA|NA
CASSQAQDSLLSGANVLTF
TGCGCCAGCAGCCAAGCCCAGGACAGCCTACTCTCTGGGGCCAACGTCCTGACTTTC